This T cell receptor (beta chain) originates from a study of CD8 T cells in ankylosing spondylitis. Notes on the study in general: Blood of patients with ankylosing spondylitis appeared to be characterized by a TCR beta motif of several highly homologous variants.

TCRdb reanalysed the 5' RACE reads using MiXCR and keeps one entry per CDR3 protein. Here the sample spans about 390,000 distinct CDR3 sequences, 20% to 25% being singletons. As concerns this clonotype: Antigen unknown.

Looked up from germline, CDR1 is SNHLY and CDR2 is FYNNEI. The CDR3 has 15 amino acids. Trimming cost V 3 bases and J 0 bases, with 8 bases left between them. The chain uses TRBV2 and TRBJ2-2; no firm D call. This clonotype originated in a male donor with ankylosing spondylitis. Sequencing was carried out using blood, either unsorted or a sorted T cell fraction (not recorded which). As DNA, the CDR3 is TGTGCCAGCAGTGATTTAAGCACGAACACCGGGGAGCTGTTTTTT. Amino acid sequence: CASSDLSTNTGELFF.